One and the same sample provided the 27 T cell receptor beta chains below, sequenced in a study of blood T cells in healthy people across ages (dated by TCRdb to between 2014 and 2017). Libraries were built with 5' RACE. Sequencing was carried out with an Illumina HiSeq 2500. The second PCR ran for about 6 to 12 cycles and used a J-beta primer mix along with a sample-barcoded 5' primer. TCRdb reanalyzed the raw reads on its own, using fastp at Q25 for trimming and MiXCR for clone calling, and kept in-frame beta chains. Identical CDR3 protein sequences are pooled into one entry, listed with their most common genes and DNA. For this sample there are roughly 1,800,000 distinct CDR3 sequences; approximately 50% appear just once. 2.1% of the sample goes to the ten largest clones. Sequenced material: blood. The source of these receptors is a woman in her forties in good health.

This clonotype was counted between two and nine times. This sequence joins TRBV5-1 and TRBJ1-1; D is unresolved. Trimming stripped 0 bases from V and 7 bases from J, with 10 bases between. CDR1 and CDR2 from the germline V gene are SGHRS and YFSETQ. This CDR3 has 13 amino acids. The CDR3 DNA reads as TGCGCCAGCAGCTTGGCCGTTGAGGGTGAAGCTTTCTTT. It is translated as CASSLAVEGEAFF.

This clonotype was counted a few times. The chain combines TRBV5-1 with TRBJ2-3, with 15 bases aligning to TRBD2. CDR3 length equals 15 residues. CDR1 and CDR2 (germline): SGHRS, YFSETQ. The V and J ends lost 7 bases and 7 bases, in that order; junction bases with no gene match: 7. Here the CDR3 reads CASARGTSGGHTQYF. The CDR3 coding sequence is TGCGCCAGCGCGAGAGGGACTAGCGGGGGGCATACGCAGTATTTT.

This sequence joins TRBV4-2 and TRBJ1-6; D call uncertain. The CDR3 extends over 14 amino acids. In germline, CDR1 is LGHNA, CDR2 YNFKEQ. Trimming took 3 bases from V and 9 from J, leaving 12 bases between them. CDR3 amino acids: CASSQDFHGSPLHF. The DNA of the CDR3 is TGTGCCAGCAGCCAGGACTTTCATGGTTCACCCCTCCACTTT.

This rearrangement joins TRBV7-6 to TRBJ1-1; no reliable D call. Germline CDR1 is SGHVS and CDR2 is FNYEAQ. This CDR3 spans 16 amino acids. V dropped 1 base and J dropped 1 base, with 13 bases sitting between them. The CDR3 loop reads CASSLVDGTTNTEAFF. Written as DNA, the CDR3 is TGTGCCAGCAGCTTAGTTGACGGAACCACGAACACTGAAGCTTTCTTT.

The rearrangement joins TRBV6-6 to TRBJ2-1; D may be TRBD1 or TRBD2 (5 bases each). The CDR3 totals 17 residues. Germline V gene sequence: CDR1 MNHNY, CDR2 SVGAGI (reference sequence). Trimming took 8 bases from V and 5 from J, leaving 25 bases between them. CDR3 bases: TGTGCCAGCGTCTACGAGTTACGTGGGACCCAAGACAATGAGCAGTTCTTC. Its protein product is CASVYELRGTQDNEQFF.

The CDR3 loop is CASSPEGTRGEQFF. The DNA for the CDR3 is TGTGCCAGCAGTCCAGAGGGGACTAGGGGTGAGCAGTTCTTC. The chain recombines TRBV28 with TRBJ2-1, with 8 bases matching TRBD2. With V trimmed by 5 bases and J by 9 bases, 9 bases remained unmatched. The germline V gene encodes CDR1 MDHEN and CDR2 SYDVKM. The CDR3 contains 14 residues.

There are a few counts of this clonotype. The CDR3, as DNA: TGTGCCAGCAGCCAAGATCTCGGTGAGGGCTTGGGGAATGAGCAGTTCTTC. It yields the protein CASSQDLGEGLGNEQFF. This chain links TRBV14 with TRBJ2-1, with D possibly TRBD2 on 5 matching bases. CDR1 is SGHDN and CDR2 is FVKESK in the germline V gene. Trimming left V 0 bases short and J 7 bases short, with 19 bases between. The CDR3 is 17 amino acids. Full variable domain (rest looked up from reference TRBV14 and TRBJ2-1): EAGVTQFPSHSVIEKGQTVTLRCDPISGHDNLYWYRRVMGKEIKFLLHFVKESKQDESGMPNNRFLAERTGGTYSTLKVQPAELEDSGVYFCASSQDLGEGLGNEQFFGPGTRLTVL.

This clonotype has more than one count but fewer than ten. This sequence joins TRBV28 and TRBJ2-7, with D tentatively TRBD1 or TRBD2 (5 bases each). Looked up from germline, CDR1 is MDHEN and CDR2 is SYDVKM. CDR3 size: 15 residues. V dropped 5 bases and J dropped 5 bases, with 19 bases sitting between them. The CDR3 DNA follows: TGTGCCAGCAGTCTCACCCCCGGGACCGTGGACGAGCAGTACTTC. Protein: CASSLTPGTVDEQYF.

In its sample, this clonotype was seen a few times. The gene calls are TRBV7-8 and TRBJ2-5, with a weak D call TRBD1 (6 bases). The CDR3 covers 15 residues. Trimming stripped 5 bases from V and 2 bases from J, with 15 bases between. CDR1 is SGHVS, CDR2 FQNEAQ, per germline. CDR3 nucleotides: TGTGCCAGCAGCCCAGGTTGGGGGCTGCAAGAGACCCAGTACTTC. It specifies CASSPGWGLQETQYF. The full variable domain, completed using reference TRBV7-8 and TRBJ2-5, is GAGVSQSPRYKVAKRGQDVALRCDPISGHVSLFWYQQALGQGPEFLTYFQNEAQLDKSGLPSDRFFAERPEGSVSTLKIQRTQQEDSAVYLCASSPGWGLQETQYFGPGTRLLVL.

This clonotype was counted between two and nine times. The DNA of the CDR3 is TGTGCCAGCAGCAGAACGGGGGTCAACGAGCAGTACTTC. This gives the protein CASSRTGVNEQYF. The chain recombines TRBV9 with TRBJ2-7; D perhaps matches TRBD2 (6 bases). Germline V CDR1 and CDR2: SGDLS, YYNGEE. The CDR3 consists of 13 residues. Trimming stripped 4 bases from V and 5 bases from J, with 13 bases between.

The V and J genes are TRBV7-8 and TRBJ2-1; the match to TRBD1 covers 11 bases. The germline gives CDR1 SGHVS, CDR2 FQNEAQ. The V and J ends lost 0 bases and 10 bases, in that order; junction bases with no gene match: 11. This CDR3 has 17 residues. CDR3 nucleotides: TGTGCCAGCAGCTTAGCGTTGGTGGGACAGGGGGTCGGGGAGCAGTTCTTC. This codes for CASSLALVGQGVGEQFF.

The chain uses TRBV4-1 and TRBJ1-2, with D unresolved. Germline assignment: CDR1 MGHRA and CDR2 YSYEKL. The CDR3 totals 15 residues. Trimming removed 2 bases at V and 0 bases at J, with 10 bases between. CDR3: CASSQNHQANYGYTF. The CDR3 coding sequence is TGCGCCAGCAGCCAAAACCACCAGGCTAACTATGGCTACACCTTC.

This chain connects TRBV7-9 to TRBJ1-2, with TRBD1 as a possible D gene (5 bases). CDR1 is SEHNR, CDR2 FQNEAQ, per germline (reference sequence). V lost 5 bases and J 6 bases, leaving 19 bases between the germline ends. CDR3 length equals 15 residues. CDR3 bases: TGTGCCAGCAGCGGGGCGGCCGAATCACTCGATGGCTACACCTTC. Its protein product is CASSGAAESLDGYTF.

The chain is built from TRBV18 and TRBJ2-1, with TRBD1 matching over 7 bases. The V segment lost 4 bases and the J segment 7 bases; nucleotides outside the gene matches: 4. Looked up from germline, CDR1 is KGHSH and CDR2 is LQKENI. This CDR3 contains 13 residues. The chain's CDR3 is CASSRVQGNEQFF. Written as DNA, the CDR3 is TGTGCCAGCTCACGAGTACAGGGGAATGAGCAGTTCTTC. Together with reference TRBV18 and TRBJ2-1, the CDR3 gives the full variable domain: NAGVMQNPRHLVRRRGQEARLRCSPMKGHSHVYWYRQLPEEGLKFMVYLQKENIIDESGMPKERFSAEFPKEGPSILRIQQVVRGDSAAYFCASSRVQGNEQFFGPGTRLTVL.

This clonotype was found a few times. This chain joins TRBV6-5 and TRBJ2-5, with 11 nucleotides matching TRBD2. V was clipped by 4 bases and J by 5 bases; unmatched bases: 9. The CDR3 loop spans 16 amino acids. CDR1 and CDR2 (germline): MNHEY, SVGAGI. The CDR3 DNA follows: TGTGCCAGCAGTTTTTGGGTAGCGGGGGGGAGGGAGACCCAGTACTTC. Protein: CASSFWVAGGRETQYF.

The genes are TRBV12-3 or TRBV12-4 and TRBJ2-7; the match to TRBD1 covers 8 bases. This CDR3 comprises 15 residues. J gave up 7 bases and V 3 bases, and 11 bases lay outside the gene matches. The CDR3 DNA reads TGTGCCAGCAGTTTTAGGACAGGGAATAGCAATGAGCAGTACTTC. Protein sequence: CASSFRTGNSNEQYF.

V usage is TRBV6-1 and J usage is TRBJ2-4; D might be TRBD1 (6 bases). Trimming stripped 2 bases from V and 5 bases from J, with 13 bases between. There are 15 residues in the CDR3. CDR1 and CDR2 (germline): MNHNS, SASEGT. Here the CDR3 reads CASSEQGITQNIQYF. The CDR3 nucleotides read TGTGCCAGCAGTGAACAGGGGATTACCCAAAACATTCAGTACTTC.

In its sample, this clonotype was seen once. The chain combines TRBV24-1 with TRBJ2-7, with 7 bases aligning to TRBD2. The CDR3 contains 12 residues. Germline CDR1 is KGHDR and CDR2 is SFDVKD. Trimming cost V 9 bases and J 0 bases; bases outside gene matches: 1. As DNA, the CDR3 is TGTGCCACCGGGGGGGACTCCTACGAGCAGTACTTC. This sequence encodes CATGGDSYEQYF.

The J gene is TRBJ2-3, the V gene TRBV6-5; D uncertain. This CDR3 has 16 amino acids. V shed 0 bases and J shed 1 base, with 11 bases lying between them. The germline CDR1 and CDR2 sequences are MNHEY and SVGAGI. The DNA for the CDR3 is TGTGCCAGCAGTTACTCGATAGGGTCCGGCACAGATACGCAGTATTTT. Its translation is CASSYSIGSGTDTQYF.

In its sample, this clonotype was seen a few times. The J gene is TRBJ2-4, the V gene TRBV6-5, with D maybe TRBD1 (6 bases). The DNA end is a closer match to TRBJ2-7, so the J assignment may be wrong. CDR1 is MNHEY and CDR2 is SVGAGI in the germline V gene. The CDR3 loop spans 14 amino acids. CDR3 sequence: CASSYSGALGEQYF. The CDR3 region has the DNA TGTGCCAGCAGTTACTCGGGGGCACTCGGCGAGCAGTACTTC.

Concerning this clonotype itself: A junction boundary mismatches the germline segment, possibly from a read error. V gene TRBV20-1 combines with J gene TRBJ2-1; a possible D gene is TRBD2 (6 bases). There are 17 residues in the CDR3. CDR1 DFQATT and CDR2 SNEGSKA come from the germline V gene (reference sequence). CDR3 amino acids: CSAGDPRRGGSYNEQFF. DNA for the CDR3: TGCAGTGCTGGAGATCCTCGGCGGGGTGGATCCTACAATGAGCAGTTCTTC.

This clonotype was detected only a few times. A junction end diverges from the germline sequence, so it may reflect a read error. This chain links TRBV29-1 with TRBJ1-6; D possibly corresponds to TRBD1 (5 bases). Germline loops: CDR1 SQVTM, CDR2 ANQGSEA. The CDR3 is 13 amino acids. DNA of the CDR3: TGCCGCGTTACCGGGACGGGAAATTCACCCCTCCACTTT. It is translated as CRVTGTGNSPLHF.

This clonotype was detected ten times or more. The chain uses TRBV5-1 and TRBJ2-1; D not resolved. Germline V CDR1 and CDR2: SGHRS, YFSETQ. The CDR3 has 18 residues. V was pared by 0 bases and J by 2 bases, with 18 bases between. CDR3 nucleotides: TGCGCCAGCAGCTTGGAGTCGGTATCGCTAATGACCTACAATGAGCAGTTCTTC. Amino acids: CASSLESVSLMTYNEQFF.

This clonotype was seen a handful of times. The chain has TRBV5-1 and TRBJ2-7; 7 bases are a match to TRBD2. Germline CDR1 is SGHRS and CDR2 is YFSETQ. The CDR3 covers 12 residues. The junction had 5 bases not matched to a gene; V was cut back by 4 bases and J by 7 bases. CDR3 loop: CASSVSGAEQYF. The CDR3 nucleotides read TGCGCCAGCAGCGTCAGCGGGGCTGAGCAGTACTTC. The whole variable domain, remainder taken from reference TRBV5-1 and TRBJ2-7, is KAGVTQTPRYLIKTRGQQVTLSCSPISGHRSVSWYQQTPGQGLQFLFEYFSETQRNKGNFPGRFSGRQFSNSRSEMNVSTLELGDSALYLCASSVSGAEQYFGPGTRLTVT.

To note about this clonotype: The junction departs from germline at one end; a sequencing error may be responsible. The rearrangement links TRBV7-7 to TRBJ2-1; D unclear. Germline values: CDR1 SSHAT, CDR2 FNYEAQ (reference sequence). There are 13 residues in the CDR3. CDR3 sequence (DNA): TGTGCTAGCAGCTTGAGTGTCTGGGCTGAGCAGTTCTTC. It specifies CASSLSVWAEQFF.

CDR3 nucleotide sequence: TGTGCCAGCAGCCAAGCCGGGGGGGCCTCAGATACGCAGTATTTT. The encoded protein is CASSQAGGASDTQYF. The chain is built from TRBV4-2 and TRBJ2-3, with 8 bases aligning to TRBD2. Germline V gene lookup returns CDR1 LGHNA and CDR2 YNFKEQ. Germline trimming cut 1 base from V and 4 bases from J; bases unmatched to any gene: 4. This CDR3 spans 15 amino acids.

This sequence joins TRBV3-1 and TRBJ2-1, with 14 bases aligning to TRBD2. The DNA end lines up better with TRBJ2-7; the J call may be wrong. CDR1 and CDR2 (germline): LGHDT, YNNKEL (reference sequence). The CDR3 extends over 17 amino acids. CDR3 DNA: TGTGCCAGCAGCCCCCGAGAGACTAGCGGGGGGGCCAATGAGCAGTACTTC. It is translated as CASSPRETSGGANEQYF.